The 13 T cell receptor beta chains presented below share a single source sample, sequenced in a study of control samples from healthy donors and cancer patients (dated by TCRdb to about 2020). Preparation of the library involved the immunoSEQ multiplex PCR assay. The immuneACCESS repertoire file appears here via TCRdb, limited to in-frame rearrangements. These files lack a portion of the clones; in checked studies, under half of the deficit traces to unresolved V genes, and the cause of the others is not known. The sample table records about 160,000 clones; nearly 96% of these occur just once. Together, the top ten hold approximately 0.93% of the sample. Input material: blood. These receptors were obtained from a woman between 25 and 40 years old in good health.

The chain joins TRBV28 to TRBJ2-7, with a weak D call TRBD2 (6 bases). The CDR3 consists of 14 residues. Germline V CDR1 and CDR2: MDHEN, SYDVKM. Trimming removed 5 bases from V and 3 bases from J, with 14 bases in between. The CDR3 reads CASSLARSYYEQYF. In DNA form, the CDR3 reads TGTGCCAGCAGTCTAGCGCGGAGTTACTACGAGCAGTACTTC. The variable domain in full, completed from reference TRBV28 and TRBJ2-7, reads DVKVTQSSRYLVKRTGEKVFLECVQDMDHENMFWYRQDPGLGLRLIYFSYDVKMKEKGDIPEGYSVSREKKERFSLILESASTNQTSMYLCASSLARSYYEQYFGPGTRLTVT.

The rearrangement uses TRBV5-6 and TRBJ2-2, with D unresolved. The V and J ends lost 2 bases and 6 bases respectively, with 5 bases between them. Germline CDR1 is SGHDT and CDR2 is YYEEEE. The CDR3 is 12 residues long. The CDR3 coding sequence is TGTGCCAGCAGCTTCGTAGCCGGGGAGCTGTTTTTT. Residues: CASSFVAGELFF.

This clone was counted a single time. CDR3 DNA: TGTGCCAGCAGTTTATGGGTGACCGGGGAGCTGTTTTTT. Encoded protein: CASSLWVTGELFF. This chain links TRBV27 with TRBJ2-2; no definite D call. The CDR3 is 13 residues long. V was clipped by 1 base and J by 5 bases, with 5 bases between them. Germline V gene sequence: CDR1 MNHEY, CDR2 SMNVEV (reference sequence).

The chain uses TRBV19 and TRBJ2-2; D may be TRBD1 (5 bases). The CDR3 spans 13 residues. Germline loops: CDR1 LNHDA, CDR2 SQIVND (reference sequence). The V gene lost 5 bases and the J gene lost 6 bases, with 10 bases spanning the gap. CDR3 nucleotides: TGTGCCAGTAGTCTAGGGGTACCCGGGGAGCTGTTTTTT. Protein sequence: CASSLGVPGELFF.

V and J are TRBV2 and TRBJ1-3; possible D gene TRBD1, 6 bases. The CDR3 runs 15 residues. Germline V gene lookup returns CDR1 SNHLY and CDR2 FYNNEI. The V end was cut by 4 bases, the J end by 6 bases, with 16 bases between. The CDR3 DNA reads TGTGCCAGCAGTGTCAGACAGGTTTCGGTAAACACCATATATTTT. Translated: CASSVRQVSVNTIYF. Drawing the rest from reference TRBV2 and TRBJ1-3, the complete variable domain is EPEVTQTPSHQVTQMGQEVILRCVPISNHLYFYWYRQILGQKVEFLVSFYNNEISEKSEIFDDQFSVERPDGSNFTLKIRSTKLEDSAMYFCASSVRQVSVNTIYFGEGSWLTVV.

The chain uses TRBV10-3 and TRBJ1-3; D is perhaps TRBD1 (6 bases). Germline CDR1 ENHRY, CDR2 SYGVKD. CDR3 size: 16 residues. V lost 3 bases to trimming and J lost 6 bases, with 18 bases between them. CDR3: CAISDPRGIMENTIYF. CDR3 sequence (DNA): TGTGCCATCAGTGACCCAAGGGGGATTATGGAAAACACCATATATTTT.

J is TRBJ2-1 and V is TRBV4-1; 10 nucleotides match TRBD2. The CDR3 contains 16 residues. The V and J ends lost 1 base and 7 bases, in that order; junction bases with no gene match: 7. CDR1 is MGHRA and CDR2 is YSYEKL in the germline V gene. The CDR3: CASSQVGAGGGNEQFF. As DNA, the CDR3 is TGCGCCAGCAGCCAAGTTGGAGCGGGAGGGGGTAATGAGCAGTTCTTC.

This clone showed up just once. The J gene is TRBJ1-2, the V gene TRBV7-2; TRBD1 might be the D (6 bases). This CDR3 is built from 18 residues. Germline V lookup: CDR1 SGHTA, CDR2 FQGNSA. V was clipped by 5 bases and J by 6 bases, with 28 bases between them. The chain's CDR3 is CASSLTSALGQLYDGYTF. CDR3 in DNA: TGTGCCAGCAGCCTGACCTCCGCCCTTGGACAGCTCTATGATGGCTACACCTTC.

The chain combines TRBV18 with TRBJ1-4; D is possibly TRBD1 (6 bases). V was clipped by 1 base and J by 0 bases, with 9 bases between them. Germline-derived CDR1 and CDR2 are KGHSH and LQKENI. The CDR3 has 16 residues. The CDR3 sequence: CASSPLYRATNEKLFF. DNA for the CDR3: TGTGCCAGCTCACCACTATACAGGGCAACTAATGAAAAACTGTTTTTT.

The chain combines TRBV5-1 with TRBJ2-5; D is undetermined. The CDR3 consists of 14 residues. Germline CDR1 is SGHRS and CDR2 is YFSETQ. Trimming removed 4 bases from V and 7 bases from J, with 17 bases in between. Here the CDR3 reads CASSPGPASGTQYF. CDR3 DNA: TGCGCCAGCAGCCCTGGACCGGCGAGTGGGACCCAGTACTTC. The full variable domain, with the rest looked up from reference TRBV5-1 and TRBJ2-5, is KAGVTQTPRYLIKTRGQQVTLSCSPISGHRSVSWYQQTPGQGLQFLFEYFSETQRNKGNFPGRFSGRQFSNSRSEMNVSTLELGDSALYLCASSPGPASGTQYFGPGTRLLVL.

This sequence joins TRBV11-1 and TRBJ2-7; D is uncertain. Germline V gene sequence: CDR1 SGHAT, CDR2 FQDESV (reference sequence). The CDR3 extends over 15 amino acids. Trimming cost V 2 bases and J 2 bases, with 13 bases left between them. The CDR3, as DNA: TGTGCCAGCAGCTTATATCCGACGCCGACCTACGAGCAGTACTTC. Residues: CASSLYPTPTYEQYF.

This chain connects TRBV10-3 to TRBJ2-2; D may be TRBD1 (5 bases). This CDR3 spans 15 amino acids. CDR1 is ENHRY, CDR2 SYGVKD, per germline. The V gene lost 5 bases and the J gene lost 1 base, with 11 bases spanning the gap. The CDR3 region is CAISSVGLNTGELFF. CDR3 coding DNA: TGTGCCATCAGTTCGGTGGGGCTGAACACCGGGGAGCTGTTTTTT.

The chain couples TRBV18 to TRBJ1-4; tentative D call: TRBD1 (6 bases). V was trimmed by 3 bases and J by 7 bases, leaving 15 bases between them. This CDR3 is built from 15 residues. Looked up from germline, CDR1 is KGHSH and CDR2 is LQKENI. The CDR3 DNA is TGTGCCAGCTCACCGTCCAGGACAGAAACTGAAAAACTGTTTTTT. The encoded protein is CASSPSRTETEKLFF.